A single sample is the source of the 23 T cell receptor beta chains below, sequenced in a study of Graves' ophthalmopathy and Graves' hyperthyroidism (dated by TCRdb to 2017 to 2018). TCRdb records Illumina HiSeq 2000 as the sequencer. For repertoire sequencing, the TCR beta CDR3 regions were amplified from RNA transcripts. The first round was an RT-PCR using HTBI primers with the Qiagen OneStep RT-PCR kit, and this first round was followed by a second-round multiplex PCR, then size selection and purification. TCRdb ran its own pipeline on the public reads, namely fastp trimming at Q25 and MiXCR clone calling, and kept in-frame beta chains. Entries that share a CDR3 protein sequence are merged under the most common genes and DNA. The sample records around 40,000 distinct CDR3 sequences, 40% to 65% of which are singletons. The ten largest clones represent around 18% of the sample. The sample was peripheral blood. These receptor sequences come from an adult man with Graves' ophthalmopathy.

In this sample, this clonotype turned up many times. The gene calls are TRBV6-5 and TRBJ2-1; 11 bases agree with TRBD2. The CDR3 extends over 18 amino acids. J was trimmed by 7 bases and V by 2 bases; bases with no gene match: 13. Germline assignment: CDR1 MNHEY and CDR2 SVGAGI. The CDR3 DNA sequence: TGTGCCAGCAGTTACCGGACGACTAGCGGGGTGGGTTTGAATGAGCAGTTCTTC. This gives the protein CASSYRTTSGVGLNEQFF.

The chain uses TRBV6-5 and TRBJ2-2; no clear D. CDR1 MNHEY and CDR2 SVGAGI come from the germline V gene. CDR3 length: 15 amino acids. Trimming removed 2 bases from V and 1 base from J, with 8 bases in between. CDR3 sequence reads: CASSYGQMNTGELFF. CDR3 DNA: TGTGCCAGCAGTTACGGCCAGATGAACACCGGGGAGCTGTTTTTT.

In regard to this clonotype: Given a much more abundant clone one base away, this may be a read error. V gene TRBV6-2 or TRBV6-3 combines with J gene TRBJ1-2; D remains ambiguous. The CDR3 sequence is 15 residues long. Germline V gene data show CDR1 as MNHEY and CDR2 as SVGEGT. Trimming left V 0 bases short and J 4 bases short, with 12 bases between. The CDR3 reads CASSYSAAPAYGYTF. For the CDR3, the DNA is TGTGCCAGCAGTTACTCGGCGGCGCCGGCCTATGGCTACACCTTC.

Concerning this clonotype: At one of its ends the junction is not consistent with the germline gene, which may arise from a read error. The V call is TRBV7-7, the J call TRBJ2-5; possibly TRBD1 for D (7 bases). The CDR3 spans 14 residues. Germline V gives CDR1 SSHAT, CDR2 FNYEAQ (reference sequence). The CDR3 loop is CASSLSGGQETQYF. DNA of the CDR3: TGTGCTAGCAGCCTATCAGGGGGGCAAGAGACCCAGTACTTC.

A remark on this clonotype: A read error may account for a junction end that differs from germline. The chain links TRBV10-3 to TRBJ2-7; 15 positions match TRBD2. The CDR3 consists of 15 residues. The germline V gene encodes CDR1 ENHRY and CDR2 SYGVKD. As DNA, the CDR3 is TGTGCCAGCAGTGGACTAGCGGGAGGGGCCGACGAGCAGTACTTC. It encodes CASSGLAGGADEQYF.

This chain links TRBV5-1 with TRBJ1-6; perhaps TRBD1 as D (5 bases). Germline V gene lookup returns CDR1 SGHRS and CDR2 YFSETQ. V lost 4 bases and J 5 bases, leaving 13 bases between the germline ends. The CDR3 contains 15 residues. The CDR3 sequence is CASSLREVDNSPLHF. The CDR3 region has the DNA TGCGCCAGCAGCCTCAGGGAAGTCGATAATTCACCCCTCCACTTT.

This clonotype has a count of ten or more. The chain combines TRBV15 with TRBJ2-2; 8 bases line up with TRBD1. Germline assignment: CDR1 LNHNV and CDR2 YYDKDF (reference sequence). The V and J ends lost 9 bases and 6 bases, in that order; junction bases with no gene match: 6. The CDR3 is 13 amino acids. The CDR3: CATQGDWAGELFF. CDR3 nucleotide sequence: TGTGCCACACAGGGGGATTGGGCCGGGGAGCTGTTTTTT.

On this clonotype: An end of the junction differs from the germline gene, which may be a read error. This sequence joins TRBV7-2 and TRBJ1-2; D call uncertain. CDR1 and CDR2 from the germline V gene are SGHTA and FQGNSA. This CDR3 region has 14 residues. CDR3 protein: CASSLASGNYGYTF. The CDR3 DNA sequence: TGTGCCAGCAGCTTAGCGTCGGGGAACTACGGCTACACCTTC.

The V call is TRBV7-2, the J call TRBJ2-3, with TRBD1 matching 7 bases. This CDR3 has 17 amino acids. Trimming took 5 bases from V and 2 from J; bases not matched to a gene: 13. Germline CDR1 and CDR2: SGHTA and FQGNSA. Written as DNA, the CDR3 is TGTACCAGCAGCCATAGGACAGGCCTGATCATCACAGATACGCAGTATTTT. This gives the protein CTSSHRTGLIITDTQYF.

The V and J genes are TRBV20-1 and TRBJ2-5; the D is unclear. From germline, CDR1 is DFQATT and CDR2 SNEGSKA (reference sequence). V was trimmed by 5 bases and J by 9 bases, leaving 16 bases between them. This CDR3 contains 12 residues. The CDR3 region is CSAEVANQPQYF. CDR3 nucleotide sequence: TGCAGTGCTGAGGTGGCCAATCAGCCCCAGTACTTC.

Concerning this clonotype itself: At one of its ends the junction is not consistent with the germline gene, which may arise from a read error. V gene TRBV2 combines with J gene TRBJ2-2, with 10 bases fitting TRBD2. Germline lookup yields CDR1 SNHLY and CDR2 FYNNEI. This CDR3 region has 19 residues. The CDR3 sequence is CASSEDGISGRTNTVELFF. Here the CDR3 DNA reads TGTGCCAGCAGTGAAGATGGGATTAGCGGGAGGACGAACACCGTGGAGCTGTTTTTT.

This clonotype was seen at least ten times. V gene TRBV5-1 combines with J gene TRBJ1-2; D perhaps matches TRBD1 (5 bases). V lost 2 bases and J 3 bases, leaving 11 bases between the germline ends. This CDR3 has 14 residues. Germline CDR1 reads SGHRS; CDR2 reads YFSETQ. The CDR3 loop is CASSFQGRDYGYTF. The CDR3 region has the DNA TGCGCCAGCAGCTTCCAAGGCAGGGACTATGGCTACACCTTC.

This rearrangement joins TRBV20-1 to TRBJ2-7; TRBD2 matches 8 bases. Germline loops: CDR1 DFQATT, CDR2 SNEGSKA (reference sequence). Losses at the gene ends were 6 bases for V and 3 bases for J; bases not matched to a gene: 7. This CDR3 comprises 13 residues. The CDR3, as DNA: TGCAGTGCCCGACTAGCGCCAGACTACGAGCAGTACTTC. Its translation: CSARLAPDYEQYF.

This chain joins TRBV7-2 and TRBJ1-3; possibly TRBD1 for D (6 bases). Germline V gene lookup returns CDR1 SGHTA and CDR2 FQGNSA. The ends were cut back, 5 bases at V and 0 bases at J, with 14 bases in the middle. The CDR3 contains 16 residues. CDR3 residues: CASSTGQQISGNTIYF. The CDR3 nucleotides read TGTGCCAGCAGCACCGGACAGCAGATCTCTGGAAACACCATATATTTT. Together with reference TRBV7-2 and TRBJ1-3, the CDR3 gives the full variable domain: GAGVSQSPSNKVTEKGKDVELRCDPISGHTALYWYRQSLGQGLEFLIYFQGNSAPDKSGLPSDRFSAERTGGSVSTLTIQRTQQEDSAVYLCASSTGQQISGNTIYFGEGSWLTVV.

At least ten counts were recorded for this clonotype. The genes are TRBV5-8 and TRBJ2-7; D unresolved. Between the trimmed V and J ends, which lost 0 bases and 6 bases, there was a span of 10 bases. CDR1 and CDR2 (germline): SGHTS, YDEGEE. This CDR3 has 13 residues. The CDR3 is CASSLEGFGEQYF. The CDR3 nucleotides are TGTGCCAGCAGCTTGGAGGGATTTGGCGAGCAGTACTTC.

This clonotype appeared many times. The J gene is TRBJ2-1, the V gene TRBV6-4; D gene uncertain. The CDR3 loop spans 12 amino acids. Germline assignment: CDR1 MRHNA and CDR2 SNTAGT. The V and J ends lost 2 bases and 7 bases respectively, with 6 bases between them. CDR3: CASSDGVNEQFF. The CDR3 DNA follows: TGTGCCAGCAGTGACGGCGTGAATGAGCAGTTCTTC.

By share, this clonotype ranks as medium-sized. The chain joins TRBV10-1 to TRBJ2-7; D might be TRBD1 or TRBD2, each matching 5 bases. The V and J ends lost 7 bases and 3 bases respectively, with 10 bases between them. The germline gives CDR1 WNHNN, CDR2 SYGVQD (reference sequence). This CDR3 has 12 amino acids. The CDR3 DNA reads as TGCGCCAGCAACGAGGGGCTCTACGAGCAGTACGTC. It codes for CASNEGLYEQYV.

The chain carries TRBV2 and TRBJ1-6; perhaps TRBD1 as D (5 bases). The CDR3 consists of 13 residues. V was clipped by 3 bases and J by 7 bases, with 7 bases between them. CDR1 is SNHLY and CDR2 is FYNNEI in the germline V gene. The CDR3 sequence is CASSEDINSPLHF. The CDR3 DNA is TGTGCCAGCAGTGAGGACATAAATTCACCCCTCCACTTT.

This clonotype was picked up many times. The rearrangement joins TRBV7-3 to TRBJ2-3, with D tentatively TRBD1 (5 bases). Germline assignment: CDR1 SGHTA and CDR2 FQGTGA. Trimming cost V 2 bases and J 0 bases, with 12 bases left between them. This CDR3 is built from 16 residues. The CDR3 sequence: CASSLSVGLSTDTQYF. CDR3 bases: TGTGCCAGCAGCTTATCGGTGGGGCTAAGCACAGATACGCAGTATTTT.

This clonotype was found a few times. V gene TRBV15 combines with J gene TRBJ1-2; TRBD1 is a possible D gene (6 bases). Trimming removed 2 bases at V and 2 bases at J, with 12 bases between. Germline V gene sequence: CDR1 LNHNV, CDR2 YYDKDF (reference sequence). This CDR3 is built from 15 residues. The CDR3 DNA reads TGTGCCACCAGCAGAACAGGGATTACGAACTATGGCTACACCTTC. Protein: CATSRTGITNYGYTF.

This clonotype was counted only a few times. The V gene is TRBV10-2, the J gene TRBJ2-5; perhaps TRBD2 as D (6 bases). CDR3 length equals 12 residues. In germline, CDR1 is WSHSY, CDR2 SAAADI. V dropped 6 bases and J dropped 2 bases, with 7 bases sitting between them. The CDR3 region is CASRDYQETQYF. The CDR3 DNA reads TGCGCCAGCAGGGACTATCAAGAGACCCAGTACTTC.

Turning to this clonotype: Since the CDR3 does not end with the conserved phenylalanine or tryptophan, this likely comes from a read error. This rearrangement joins TRBV7-9 to TRBJ2-7; D is tentatively TRBD1 or TRBD2 (6 bases each). Per the germline V gene, CDR1 is SEHNR and CDR2 is FQNEAQ (reference sequence). CDR3 size: 12 residues. CDR3: CARRRGDFEQYA. As DNA, the CDR3 is TGTGCGCGGCGAAGGGGGGACTTCGAGCAGTACGCC.

This rearrangement joins TRBV7-4 to TRBJ2-1; 12 bases fit TRBD1. Germline assignment: CDR1 SGHVT and CDR2 SQSDAQ. The CDR3 is made up of 14 amino acids. Losses at the gene ends were 6 bases for V and 7 bases for J; bases not matched to a gene: 4. CDR3 loop: CASRSGQGANEQFF. Written as DNA, the CDR3 is TGTGCCAGCAGATCGGGACAGGGGGCAAATGAGCAGTTCTTC.